This record concerns one T cell receptor beta chain sequence. Its antigen remains unidentified. This sample is drawn from a study of CXCR3-negative and CXCR3-positive naive CD8 T cells. The authors prepared UMI-labeled TRB cDNA libraries by 5' RACE. TCRdb reprocessed the 5' RACE reads, with one entry per CDR3 protein and no DNA. This table holds 120,000 to 150,000 distinct CDR3 sequences. Germline assignment: CDR1 SGHTA and CDR2 FQGNSA. CDR3 size: 13 residues. The study's findings and limits: More hydrophobic TRB CDR3s occurred in CXCR3-positive than in CXCR3-negative naive cells.

This receptor was identified in a human donor in good health. Some clones in this sample may be carry-over from other donors' samples. Sequencing was carried out using naive CXCR3+ CD8+ T cells from blood. The subset is: CD45RO-CCR7+CD27+CD95- naive CD8+ T cells expressing CXCR3 (TNR3+). V is TRBV7-2 and J is TRBJ2-7. The CDR3 loop reads CASSLSGAYEQYF.